The next 9 T cell receptor beta chains were all read from a single sample in a study of CD8+ T cells in alopecia areata. cDNA prepared by RNA extraction and subsequent reverse transcription served as the template for sequencing. Only in-frame clones appear in the TCRdb table, and some are missing; sequencing was by immunoSEQ multiplex PCR. Of approximately 100,000 clones in the sample, about three fifths are singletons; the top ten hold 15% to 20%. Treatment denoted: oral pan-JAK inhibitor, 5-10 mg twice daily. Source: CD8+ T cells sorted from blood, taken at week 56, from a patient treated with tofacitinib. The origin of the receptors is a human donor with alopecia areata.

This clone was observed once. CDR3 nucleotide sequence: TGTGCCAGCAGGATTGACAGGGCCGAGCAGTACTTC. It codes for CASRIDRAEQYF. The genes are TRBV7-9 and TRBJ2-7; 7 nucleotides align to TRBD1. Unmatched junction bases numbered 5, after V lost 6 bases and J lost 6 bases. Germline V gene data show CDR1 as SEHNR and CDR2 as FQNEAQ (reference sequence). This CDR3 has 12 residues.

For this clone: The identical CDR3 is also encoded by other nucleotide sequences in the sample. The chain employs TRBV29-1 and TRBJ2-2, with D tentatively TRBD2 (6 bases). Trimming stripped 4 bases from V and 7 bases from J, with 10 bases between. Germline CDR1 and CDR2: SQVTM and ANQGSEA. The CDR3 is 12 amino acids. The CDR3 region has the DNA TGCAGCGTTGGACTGGGAGGCGGGGAGCTGTTTTTT. It encodes CSVGLGGGELFF.

The chain links TRBV5-1 to TRBJ1-1; unclear D gene. This CDR3 is 13 amino acids long. Trimming cost V 2 bases and J 4 bases, with 9 bases left between them. Germline assignment: CDR1 SGHRS and CDR2 YFSETQ. CDR3 loop: CASSLRVGTEAFF. The CDR3 nucleotides are TGCGCCAGCAGCTTACGGGTAGGCACTGAAGCTTTCTTT.

The sample holds one count of this clone. The chain uses TRBV10-3 and TRBJ2-2; 7 positions match TRBD1. The germline CDR1 and CDR2 sequences are ENHRY and SYGVKD. There are 13 residues in the CDR3. V lost 11 bases and J lost 2; bases outside the gene matches: 5. CDR3 residues: CAARDSNTGELFF. The CDR3 DNA follows: TGTGCCGCCCGGGACAGCAACACCGGGGAGCTGTTTTTT.

The V call is TRBV19, the J call TRBJ2-1; TRBD2 agrees at 8 bases. Losses at the gene ends were 1 base for V and 5 bases for J; bases not matched to a gene: 4. Germline CDR1 LNHDA, CDR2 SQIVND (reference sequence). CDR3 length equals 15 residues. CDR3 sequence reads: CASSIASGSNNEQFF. CDR3 DNA sequence: TGTGCCAGTAGTATAGCTAGCGGGTCTAACAATGAGCAGTTCTTC.

The chain is built from TRBV2 and TRBJ2-5; no definite D call. The DNA matches TRBJ2-7 better at its end, which makes the J call doubtful. The germline V gene has CDR1 SNHLY and CDR2 FYNNEI. The CDR3 runs to 14 residues. CDR3: CASRLVGGSYEQYF. CDR3 nucleotides: TGTGCCAGCAGGTTGGTGGGCGGATCCTACGAGCAGTACTTC.

The chain is built from TRBV21-1 and TRBJ2-7; no check of the table's D call, TRBD1, against the DNA was made. TRBV21-1 is tagged as a pseudogene. There are 15 residues in the CDR3. Here the CDR3 DNA reads TGTGCCAGCAGCAACCTGGACAGGCTCTCCTACGAGCAGTACTTC. Protein sequence: CASSNLDRLSYEQYF.

This clone was counted a single time. The V call is TRBV13, the J call TRBJ2-1, with D hard to call. Germline lookup yields CDR1 PRHDT and CDR2 FYEKMQ (reference sequence). The CDR3 totals 13 residues. Trimming took off 4 bases at V and 4 bases at J, with 8 bases between the two ends. CDR3 amino acids: CASSSGRYNEQFF. DNA for the CDR3: TGTGCCAGCAGCTCAGGCAGATACAATGAGCAGTTCTTC.

The chain couples TRBV27 to TRBJ2-2; no reliable D call. The CDR3 sequence is 16 residues long. Between the trimmed V and J ends, which lost 3 bases and 2 bases, there was a span of 13 bases. Germline CDR1 is MNHEY and CDR2 is SMNVEV (reference sequence). This chain's CDR3 is CASSLTHTLNTGELFF. In DNA form, the CDR3 reads TGTGCCAGCAGTTTGACTCACACCCTAAACACCGGGGAGCTGTTTTTT.